The 16 T cell receptor beta chains below all came from one sample that was sequenced in a study of T cells in Graves' hyperthyroidism and ophthalmopathy (dated by TCRdb to the late 2010s). Library preparation used multiplex PCR. Sequencing took place on an Illumina HiSeq 2000. The TCR beta CDR3 regions were amplified from the RNA transcripts. A first-round RT-PCR of the TCR CDR3 used the HTBI primer set with the Qiagen OneStep RT-PCR kit. The public reads were quality trimmed at Q25 with fastp and then assembled into clones with MiXCR by TCRdb, keeping productive beta chains. Rows with a matching CDR3 protein are joined into one entry that keeps the most common DNA and genes. A total of about 360,000 distinct CDR3 sequences appear in this sample, approximately 13% of them only once. The ten largest clones take up 9.2% of the sample. Sequencing was carried out using blood. These receptors were taken from a woman aged 18-35 years with Graves' hyperthyroidism.

In this sample, this clonotype turned up many times. The chain carries TRBV12-3 or TRBV12-4 and TRBJ1-1; D is uncertain. Deletions cut 6 bases from V and 4 bases from J, with 12 bases between. The CDR3 extends over 13 amino acids. CDR3 residues: CASSLKGSTEAFF. The CDR3, as DNA: TGTGCCAGCAGCCTCAAGGGCAGCACTGAAGCTTTCTTT.

This clonotype was seen repeatedly, ten times or more. This chain joins TRBV28 and TRBJ1-1; D uncertain. Germline lookup yields CDR1 MDHEN and CDR2 SYDVKM. Trimming took 5 bases from V and 1 from J, leaving 14 bases between them. CDR3 size: 15 residues. The chain's CDR3 is CASSLFRGANTEAFF. The DNA of the CDR3 is TGTGCCAGCAGTCTCTTCCGGGGTGCGAACACTGAAGCTTTCTTT. Complete variable domain (other parts from reference TRBV28 and TRBJ1-1): DVKVTQSSRYLVKRTGEKVFLECVQDMDHENMFWYRQDPGLGLRLIYFSYDVKMKEKGDIPEGYSVSREKKERFSLILESASTNQTSMYLCASSLFRGANTEAFFGQGTRLTVV.

This clonotype came up a few times. The chain joins TRBV5-6 to TRBJ2-6, with unresolved D. CDR3 length equals 16 residues. Germline assignment: CDR1 SGHDT and CDR2 YYEEEE. V gave up 0 bases and J gave up 0 bases, with 7 bases separating them. In DNA form, the CDR3 reads TGTGCCAGCAGCTTGGAAAGGATCTCTGGGGCCAACGTCCTGACTTTC. Amino acids: CASSLERISGANVLTF. Together with reference TRBV5-6 and TRBJ2-6, the CDR3 gives the full variable domain: DAGVTQSPTHLIKTRGQQVTLRCSPKSGHDTVSWYQQALGQGPQFIFQYYEEEERQRGNFPDRFSGHQFPNYSSELNVNALLLGDSALYLCASSLERISGANVLTFGAGSRLTVL.

This clonotype has at least ten counts. The rearrangement uses TRBV24-1 and TRBJ1-5, with 9 nucleotides matching TRBD1. The CDR3 length is 14 residues. In germline, CDR1 is KGHDR, CDR2 SFDVKD. The junction had 2 bases not matched to a gene; V was cut back by 4 bases and J by 5 bases. In nucleotides, the CDR3 is TGTGCCACCAGTGAGCGACAGGGGGATCAGCCCCAGCATTTT. Amino acids: CATSERQGDQPQHF.

The chain is built from TRBV10-3 and TRBJ2-3; the match to TRBD2 covers 7 bases. The V gene end was trimmed by 10 bases and the J gene end by 6 bases; junction bases not matched to a gene: 10. Germline loops: CDR1 ENHRY, CDR2 SYGVKD. The CDR3 sequence is 13 residues long. For the CDR3, the DNA is TGTGCCACCCTTCCCGCGGGAGTGGATACGCAGTATTTT. It codes for CATLPAGVDTQYF.

The table lists this clonotype with a few counts. J is TRBJ2-6 and V is TRBV28; D gene ambiguous. V was pared by 2 bases and J by 2 bases, with 7 bases between. This CDR3 is 15 amino acids long. The germline CDR1 and CDR2 sequences are MDHEN and SYDVKM. The chain's CDR3 is CASSLGSAGANVLTF. The CDR3 DNA follows: TGTGCCAGCAGTTTAGGGTCTGCTGGGGCCAACGTCCTGACTTTC.

This clonotype was observed at least ten times. This rearrangement joins TRBV27 to TRBJ1-1; 9 positions match TRBD1. With V trimmed by 5 bases and J by 3 bases, 13 bases remained unmatched. The length of the CDR3 is 17 residues. Looked up from germline, CDR1 is MNHEY and CDR2 is SMNVEV (reference sequence). CDR3 sequence reads: CASSPYRGLLEDTEAFF. The CDR3 DNA reads TGTGCCAGCAGTCCTTACAGGGGGCTCTTGGAGGACACTGAAGCTTTCTTT.

This clonotype was seen many times. The chain recombines TRBV6-1 with TRBJ2-7; maybe TRBD1 (6 bases). Trimming took 10 bases from V and 0 from J, leaving 19 bases between them. This CDR3 has 15 residues. From germline, CDR1 is MNHNS and CDR2 SASEGT. CDR3 DNA sequence: TGTGCCACTAAACAAGGTACAGGGACCTCCTACGAGCAGTACTTC. It codes for CATKQGTGTSYEQYF.

This clonotype has a handful of counts. A clone one base away is much larger, so this may be a read error. J is TRBJ2-2 and V is TRBV12-3 or TRBV12-4, with D possibly being TRBD2 (6 bases). This CDR3 spans 16 amino acids. Trimming left V 7 bases short and J 0 bases short, with 15 bases between. The chain's CDR3 is CASTDQRAANTGELFF. Here the CDR3 DNA reads TGTGCCAGCACGGATCAGCGGGCCGCGAACACCGGGGAGCTGTTTTTT.

V usage is TRBV3-1 and J usage is TRBJ2-1; no definite D call. V shed 1 base and J shed 1 base, with 11 bases lying between them. This CDR3 is 16 amino acids long. The germline gives CDR1 LGHDT, CDR2 YNNKEL (reference sequence). CDR3 sequence reads: CASSQGLGRSYNEQFF. The CDR3 DNA reads as TGTGCCAGCAGCCAAGGGCTGGGAAGGTCCTACAATGAGCAGTTCTTC.

This clonotype was counted only a few times. V is TRBV9 and J is TRBJ1-1; possible D gene TRBD1, 6 bases. The CDR3 consists of 15 residues. Germline CDR1 and CDR2: SGDLS and YYNGEE. The V and J ends lost 3 bases and 4 bases respectively, with 16 bases between them. Here the CDR3 reads CASSGGQTTSTEAFF. The CDR3 bases are TGTGCCAGCAGCGGCGGACAGACGACAAGCACTGAAGCTTTCTTT.

This clonotype was found a few times. Being one base from a much bigger clone, this may be a read error. The chain employs TRBV7-2 and TRBJ2-2; D is uncertain. Trimming left V 1 base short and J 5 bases short, with 5 bases between. CDR3 length: 13 amino acids. From germline, CDR1 is SGHTA and CDR2 FQGNSA. As DNA, the CDR3 is TGTGCCAGCAGCTTAGTGAGTACCGGGGAGCTGTTTTTT. Its protein product is CASSLVSTGELFF. The variable domain in full, completed from reference TRBV7-2 and TRBJ2-2, reads GAGVSQSPSNKVTEKGKDVELRCDPISGHTALYWYRQSLGQGLEFLIYFQGNSAPDKSGLPSDRFSAERTGGSVSTLTIQRTQQEDSAVYLCASSLVSTGELFFGEGSRLTVL.

This clonotype was recorded at least ten times. The J gene is TRBJ1-5, the V gene TRBV12-3 or TRBV12-4; D is undetermined. The germline V and J ends were trimmed by 6 bases and 7 bases, with 10 bases remaining between them. This CDR3 has 12 amino acids. CDR3 bases: TGTGCCAGCAGGCAGGCGGGGCAGCCCCAGCATTTT. Protein product: CASRQAGQPQHF.

The genes are TRBV11-2 and TRBJ2-5; TRBD2 is a possible D gene (5 bases). The CDR3 sequence is 15 residues long. Germline CDR1 SGHAT, CDR2 FQNNGV. V lost 6 bases, J lost 1 base, and 15 bases lay in between. This chain's CDR3 is CASSSGSTIQETQYF. The CDR3 DNA is TGTGCCAGCAGTTCGGGATCTACTATCCAAGAGACCCAGTACTTC.

The CDR3 here is CASSLGGTGWTEAFF. The DNA for the CDR3 is TGTGCCAGCAGCTTAGGAGGGACAGGTTGGACTGAAGCTTTCTTT. The chain uses TRBV11-2 and TRBJ1-1; the match to TRBD1 covers 8 bases. V was pared by 1 base and J by 5 bases, with 6 bases of the junction left unmatched. The CDR3 length is 15 residues. In germline, CDR1 is SGHAT, CDR2 FQNNGV.

In its sample, this clonotype was seen many times. The V and J genes are TRBV7-3 and TRBJ1-3; 12 nucleotides align to TRBD1. Germline lookup yields CDR1 SGHTA and CDR2 FQGTGA. The CDR3 has 23 amino acids. V lost 1 base and J lost 2; bases outside the gene matches: 21. DNA for the CDR3: TGTGCCAGCAGCTTAAATCGCCGGGACAGGGGGCGCATAGCATCCAGGGCTGGAAACACCATATATTTT. The encoded protein is CASSLNRRDRGRIASRAGNTIYF.